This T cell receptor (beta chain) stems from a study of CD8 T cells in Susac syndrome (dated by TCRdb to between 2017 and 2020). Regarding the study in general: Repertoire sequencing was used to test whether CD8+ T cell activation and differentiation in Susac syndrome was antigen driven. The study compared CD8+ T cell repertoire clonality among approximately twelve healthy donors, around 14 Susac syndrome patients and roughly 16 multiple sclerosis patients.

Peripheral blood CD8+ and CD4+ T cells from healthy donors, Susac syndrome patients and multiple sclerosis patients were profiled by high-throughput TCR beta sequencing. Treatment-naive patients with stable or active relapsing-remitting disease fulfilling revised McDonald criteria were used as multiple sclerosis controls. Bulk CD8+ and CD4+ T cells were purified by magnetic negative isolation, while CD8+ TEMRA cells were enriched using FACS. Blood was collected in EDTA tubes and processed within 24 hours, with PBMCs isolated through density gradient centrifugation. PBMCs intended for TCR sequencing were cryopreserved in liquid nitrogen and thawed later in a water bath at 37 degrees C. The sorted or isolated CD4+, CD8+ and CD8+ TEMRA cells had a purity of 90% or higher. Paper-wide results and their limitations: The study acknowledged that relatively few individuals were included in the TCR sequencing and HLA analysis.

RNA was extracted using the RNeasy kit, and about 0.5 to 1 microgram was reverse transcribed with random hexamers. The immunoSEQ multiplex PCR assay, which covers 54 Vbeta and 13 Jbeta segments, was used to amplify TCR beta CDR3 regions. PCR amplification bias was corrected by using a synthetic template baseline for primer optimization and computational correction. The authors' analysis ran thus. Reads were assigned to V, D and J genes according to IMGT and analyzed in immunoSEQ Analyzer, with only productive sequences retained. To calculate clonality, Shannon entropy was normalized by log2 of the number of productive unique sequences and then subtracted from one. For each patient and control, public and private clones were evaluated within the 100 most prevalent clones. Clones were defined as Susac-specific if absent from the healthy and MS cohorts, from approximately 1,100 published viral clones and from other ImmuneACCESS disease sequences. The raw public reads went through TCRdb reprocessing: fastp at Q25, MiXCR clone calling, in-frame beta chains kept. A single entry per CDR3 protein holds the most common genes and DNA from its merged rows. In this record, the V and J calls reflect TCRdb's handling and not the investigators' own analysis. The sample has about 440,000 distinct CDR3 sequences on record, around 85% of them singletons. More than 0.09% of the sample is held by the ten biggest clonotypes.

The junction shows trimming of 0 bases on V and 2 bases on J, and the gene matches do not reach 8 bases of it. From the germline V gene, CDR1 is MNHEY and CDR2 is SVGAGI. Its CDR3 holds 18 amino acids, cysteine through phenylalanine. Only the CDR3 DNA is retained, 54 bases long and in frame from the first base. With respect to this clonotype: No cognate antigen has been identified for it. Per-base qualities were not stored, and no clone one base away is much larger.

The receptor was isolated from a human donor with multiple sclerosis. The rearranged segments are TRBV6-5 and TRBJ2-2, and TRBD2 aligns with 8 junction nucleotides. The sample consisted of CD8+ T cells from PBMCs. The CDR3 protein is CASSYSGESGSNTGELFF. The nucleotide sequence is TGTGCCAGCAGTTACTCTGGCGAGAGCGGGAGTAACACCGGGGAGCTGTTTTTT.